These T cell receptor beta chains were read from a single sample in a study of radiation and T cells in renal cell carcinoma. The data were produced by immunoSEQ multiplex PCR, yet TCRdb's version contains in-frame clones alone and is incomplete. The table includes 110,000 to 150,000 clones, around four fifths detected once. Sequences were derived from blood, sampled from a patient whose treatment included radiotherapy and nephrectomy. All receptors derive from a woman between 45 and 60 years old with renal cell carcinoma. Both conserved end residues are part of each CDR3. The order of the fields is J gene, V gene, CDR3 protein.

J: TRBJ2-7
V: TRBV10-3
CDR3: CAISESSGDQYF

J: TRBJ1-5
V: TRBV7-2
CDR3: CASSLSSGGQPQHF

J: TRBJ1-4
V: TRBV19
CDR3: CASKETEKLFF

J: TRBJ1-4
V: TRBV2
CDR3: CASDQVAGAEKLFF

J: TRBJ2-7
V: TRBV5-3
CDR3: CARSLAPPGTVAYEQYF

J: TRBJ2-3
V: TRBV9
CDR3: CASSVGQGGDTQYF

J: TRBJ2-1
V: TRBV11-3
CDR3: CASSSQGANEQFF

J: TRBJ2-4
V: TRBV5-1
CDR3: CASSLWTGAKNIQYF

J: TRBJ1-2
V: TRBV13
CDR3: CASSPGTGYGYTF

J: TRBJ1-6
V: TRBV6-6
CDR3: CASSYSPGRNSPLHF

J: TRBJ1-4
V: TRBV5-1
CDR3: CASSPGTENEKLFF

J: TRBJ1-2
V: TRBV4-1
CDR3: CASSQANYGYTF

J: TRBJ2-7
V: TRBV28
CDR3: CASSGRGSSYEQYF

J: TRBJ1-1
V: TRBV7-9
CDR3: CASTTSGGWIEAFF

J: TRBJ1-5
V: TRBV7-2
CDR3: CASSLAPLSGSSNQPQHF

J: TRBJ2-5
V: TRBV7-2
CDR3: CASSLLGGALETQYF

J: TRBJ1-1
V: TRBV5-4
CDR3: CASSQTRGTAEAFF

J: TRBJ2-3
V: TRBV19
CDR3: CASSIQDGTDTQYF

J: TRBJ2-2
V: TRBV5-5
CDR3: CASSPASRANTGELFF

J: TRBJ1-1
V: TRBV7-9
CDR3: CASSLDQITEAFF

J: TRBJ2-2
V: TRBV5-1
CDR3: CASSLEVGQNTGELFF

J: TRBJ2-7
V: TRBV28
CDR3: CASSLWMAGRPYEQYF

J: TRBJ2-1
V: TRBV5-1
CDR3: CASLNHQGNEQFF

J: TRBJ2-2
V: TRBV6-5
CDR3: CAIAGMWNTGELFF